This section outlines one T cell receptor (beta chain) sequence together with its context. This sample stems from a study of blood T cell repertoires in COVID-19. At the level of the study: Spain, Italy and the United States supplied samples that represented acute and convalescent COVID-19. Sources were T cells, B-cell-depleted T cells, or PBMCs; the material itself was cDNA or gDNA.

Study processing details: Estimates of nucleated cell counts were drawn from the amplification of reference gene primers. Libraries were prepared by immunoSEQ multiplex PCR; TCRdb keeps only in-frame clonotypes and omits some of them. That table supplies the V and J calls and clone size; D and trimming were determined from the DNA. The sample includes 45,000 or so clones, nearly 85% seen only once; the top ten take approximately 7.6%. CDR1 is KGHDR and CDR2 is SFDVKD in the germline V gene. V was trimmed by 0 bases and J by 0 bases, leaving 9 bases between them. The CDR3 covers 16 residues. This chain connects TRBV24-1 to TRBJ2-3, with a weak D call TRBD1 (5 bases). This receptor was identified in a man of 80 years or more in a cohort sampled during active COVID-19. The sequenced sample consisted of peripheral blood. The DNA for the CDR3 is TGTGCCACCAGTGATTTGGGGGCAGGGAGCACAGATACGCAGTATTTT. Translation: CATSDLGAGSTDTQYF.